The T cell receptor (beta chain) described here comes from a study of technical replicates of blood from a few donors. Germline loops: CDR1 SNHLY, CDR2 FYNNEI. Trimming pared 7 bases from V and 1 base from J, leaving 13 bases between. CDR3 size: 14 residues. Sequenced by immunoSEQ multiplex PCR; TCRdb stores in-frame clones only, minus some. The table shows 65,000 to 80,000 clones, with 95% to 98% occurring only once. The specimen was T cells isolated from PBMCs. This chain joins TRBV2 and TRBJ2-5; weak D call: TRBD2 (7 bases). This receptor was taken from a human donor in good health. CDR3: CASIQGGGQETQYF. CDR3 nucleotides: TGTGCCAGCATACAGGGAGGGGGCCAAGAGACCCAGTACTTC. Based on the CDR3 plus reference TRBV2 and TRBJ2-5, the full variable domain is EPEVTQTPSHQVTQMGQEVILRCVPISNHLYFYWYRQILGQKVEFLVSFYNNEISEKSEIFDDQFSVERPDGSNFTLKIRSTKLEDSAMYFCASIQGGGQETQYFGPGTRLLVL.